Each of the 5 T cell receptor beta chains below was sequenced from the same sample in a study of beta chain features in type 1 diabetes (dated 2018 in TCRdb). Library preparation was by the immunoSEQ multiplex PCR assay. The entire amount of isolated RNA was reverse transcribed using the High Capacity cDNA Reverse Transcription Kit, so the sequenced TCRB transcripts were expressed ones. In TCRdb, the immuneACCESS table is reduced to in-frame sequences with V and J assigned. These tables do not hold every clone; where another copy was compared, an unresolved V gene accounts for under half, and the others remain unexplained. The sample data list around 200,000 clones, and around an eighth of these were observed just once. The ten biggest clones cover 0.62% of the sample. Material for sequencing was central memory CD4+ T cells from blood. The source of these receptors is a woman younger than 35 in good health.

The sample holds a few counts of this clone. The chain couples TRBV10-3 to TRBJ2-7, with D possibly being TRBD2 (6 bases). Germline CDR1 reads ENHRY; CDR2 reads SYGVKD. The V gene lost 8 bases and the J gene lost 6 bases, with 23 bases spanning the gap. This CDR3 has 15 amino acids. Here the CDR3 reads CAILPGTGASGEQYF. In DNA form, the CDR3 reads TGTGCCATCTTACCAGGGACTGGGGCGTCGGGCGAGCAGTACTTC.

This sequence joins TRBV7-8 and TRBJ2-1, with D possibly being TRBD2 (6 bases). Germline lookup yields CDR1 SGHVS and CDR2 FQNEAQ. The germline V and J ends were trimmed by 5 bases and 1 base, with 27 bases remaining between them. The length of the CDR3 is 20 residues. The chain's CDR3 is CASSRMGWRGSSTSYNEQFF. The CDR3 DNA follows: TGTGCCAGCAGCCGCATGGGGTGGAGGGGTAGCTCAACGTCCTACAATGAGCAGTTCTTC.

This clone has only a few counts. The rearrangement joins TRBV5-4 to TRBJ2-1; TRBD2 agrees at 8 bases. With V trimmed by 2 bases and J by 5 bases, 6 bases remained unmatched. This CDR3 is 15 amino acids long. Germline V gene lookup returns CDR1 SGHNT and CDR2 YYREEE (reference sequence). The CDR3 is CASSFSSGGNNEQFF. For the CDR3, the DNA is TGTGCCAGCAGCTTTTCAAGCGGGGGAAACAATGAGCAGTTCTTC.

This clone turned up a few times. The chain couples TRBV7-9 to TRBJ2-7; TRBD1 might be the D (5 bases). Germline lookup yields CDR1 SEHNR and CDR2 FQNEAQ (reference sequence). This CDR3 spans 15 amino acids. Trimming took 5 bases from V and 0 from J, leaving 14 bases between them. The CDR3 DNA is TGTGCCAGCAGCCTGGACATCAGGAGCTCCTACGAGCAGTACTTC. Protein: CASSLDIRSSYEQYF.

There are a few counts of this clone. As DNA, the CDR3 is TGTGCCAGCAGCTTCGGCAATCAGCCCCAGCATTTT. Protein product: CASSFGNQPQHF. V is TRBV7-9 and J is TRBJ1-5; unclear D gene. V was shortened by 3 bases and J by 2 bases, with 2 bases between the two germline ends. CDR3 length: 12 amino acids. Looked up from germline, CDR1 is SEHNR and CDR2 is FQNEAQ (reference sequence).